The 10 T cell receptor beta chains reported below all come from one sample, sequenced in a study of blood T cell repertoires in COVID-19. Here immunoSEQ multiplex PCR was the method, and the copy in TCRdb shows in-frame clones only, minus some. The sample has 250,000 to 300,000 clones; 65% to 85% are singletons. Material: PBMCs or T cells enriched from blood (not recorded which). These receptors were taken from a man in his forties or fifties who had recovered from COVID-19.

This clone appeared once. The CDR3 coding sequence is TGTGCCAGCAGGACTGTTGGGTACGAGCAGTACTTC. This codes for CASRTVGYEQYF. This sequence joins TRBV2 and TRBJ2-7, with D uncertain. Germline V gene data show CDR1 as SNHLY and CDR2 as FYNNEI. CDR3 length: 12 amino acids. V dropped 6 bases and J dropped 4 bases, with 10 bases sitting between them.

The chain recombines TRBV5-1 with TRBJ2-7; D is unclear. CDR1 is SGHRS and CDR2 is YFSETQ in the germline V gene. The CDR3 extends over 13 amino acids. The V end was cut by 4 bases, the J end by 7 bases, with 15 bases between. The chain's CDR3 is CASSPIGSEEQYF. CDR3 nucleotide sequence: TGCGCCAGCAGCCCCATCGGTTCGGAGGAGCAGTACTTC.

The chain uses TRBV19 and TRBJ1-6; no clear D. CDR3 size: 18 residues. Germline V gene sequence: CDR1 LNHDA, CDR2 SQIVND (reference sequence). Between the trimmed V and J ends, which lost 7 bases and 0 bases, there was a span of 19 bases. In DNA, the CDR3 is TGTGCCAGTACCCTTCCACAGACCGATGGCTCCTATAATTCACCCCTCCACTTT. Translation gives CASTLPQTDGSYNSPLHF.

This clone was detected once. The rearrangement joins TRBV19 to TRBJ2-2; TRBD1 agrees at 9 bases. The junction had 3 bases not matched to a gene; V was cut back by 6 bases and J by 7 bases. In germline, CDR1 is LNHDA, CDR2 SQIVND (reference sequence). The CDR3 contains 13 residues. In nucleotides, the CDR3 is TGTGCCAGTAGGGACAGGGGAGGCGGGGAGCTGTTTTTT. It encodes CASRDRGGGELFF.

This clone was seen a few times. The CDR3 is CATKPLGDNQPQHF. The CDR3 DNA sequence: TGTGCCACCAAACCCCTTGGAGATAATCAGCCCCAGCATTTT. The chain couples TRBV19 to TRBJ1-5; D gene ambiguous. The ends were cut back, 10 bases at V and 4 bases at J, with 17 bases in the middle. The germline gives CDR1 LNHDA, CDR2 SQIVND (reference sequence). The CDR3 is 14 amino acids. The full variable domain, completed using reference TRBV19 and TRBJ1-5, is DGGITQSPKYLFRKEGQNVTLSCEQNLNHDAMYWYRQDPGQGLRLIYYSQIVNDFQKGDIAEGYSVSREKKESFPLTVTSAQKNPTAFYLCATKPLGDNQPQHFGDGTRLSIL.

The chain is built from TRBV30 and TRBJ1-3, with D perhaps TRBD1 (5 bases). The germline V gene has CDR1 GTSNPN and CDR2 SVGIG (reference sequence). The CDR3 is 14 amino acids. V gave up 4 bases and J gave up 0 bases, with 10 bases separating them. As DNA, the CDR3 is TGTGCCTGGACCAGGGATAGCTCTGGAAACACCATATATTTT. Protein: CAWTRDSSGNTIYF. The full variable domain, with the rest looked up from reference TRBV30 and TRBJ1-3, is SQTIHQWPATLVQPVGSPLSLECTVEGTSNPNLYWYRQAAGRGLQLLFYSVGIGQISSEVPQNLSASRPQDRQFILSSKKLLLSDSGFYLCAWTRDSSGNTIYFGEGSWLTVV.

In DNA form, the CDR3 reads TGTGCCAGCAGTTTCAGGACAGGGGGCCGAGAGACCCAGTACTTC. Translated, it gives CASSFRTGGRETQYF. The chain has TRBV6-5 and TRBJ2-5; 11 bases match TRBD1. Germline values: CDR1 MNHEY, CDR2 SVGAGI. The length of the CDR3 is 15 residues. V dropped 4 bases and J dropped 4; count of bases not matched to a gene: 5.

CDR3 amino acids: CASSRTGNYRNTEAFF. CDR3 nucleotides: TGTGCCAGCTCCCGGACAGGAAATTATAGGAACACTGAAGCTTTCTTT. The genes are TRBV18 and TRBJ1-1; 7 nucleotides line up with TRBD1. V lost 6 bases and J lost 1; bases outside the gene matches: 11. This CDR3 has 16 residues. The germline gives CDR1 KGHSH, CDR2 LQKENI.

The chain links TRBV6-5 to TRBJ1-5; 9 nucleotides line up with TRBD1. CDR3 length: 15 amino acids. The germline V gene encodes CDR1 MNHEY and CDR2 SVGAGI. The junction had 6 bases not matched to a gene; V was cut back by 5 bases and J by 4 bases. This chain's CDR3 is CASSRGQGGNQPQHF. The CDR3 nucleotides are TGTGCCAGCAGTCGGGGACAGGGTGGTAATCAGCCCCAGCATTTT.

The genes are TRBV9 and TRBJ2-7; TRBD2 is a possible D gene (5 bases). The CDR3 loop spans 12 amino acids. Trimming removed 10 bases from V and 6 bases from J, with 17 bases in between. CDR1 and CDR2 from the germline V gene are SGDLS and YYNGEE. The CDR3 nucleotides read TGTGCCCCCCTGGAGGCCCATGGCGAGCAGTACTTC. The encoded protein is CAPLEAHGEQYF.